This is a list of T cell receptor beta chains from one sample in a study of shared clonotypes between healthy human individuals. Measured with immunoSEQ multiplex PCR; TCRdb has only the in-frame clones, and not every one. The table lists about 1 million clones, about 84% of them singletons. Sequencing was performed on memory CD4+ T cells from PBMCs. Receptors originate from a young man in good health. Some clones in this sample may be carry-over from other donors' samples. The CDR3 runs from the conserved cysteine through the conserved F or W. The D gene is left open where the match is weak. Where a row states a size, it is once, few, many or the class of an expanded clone; other rows omit it.

V gene	D gene	J gene	clone size	CDR3 protein	CDR3 DNA
TRBV7-6	.	TRBJ2-7	.	CASSFRGPPQSEQYF	TGTGCCAGCAGCTTTAGGGGCCCGCCTCAGAGCGAGCAGTACTTC
TRBV9	.	TRBJ2-1	once	CASSVGTLNEQFF	TGTGCCAGCAGCGTAGGGACTCTCAATGAGCAGTTCTTC
TRBV6-6	.	TRBJ1-2	.	CASRKGPNYGYTF	TGTGCCAGCAGAAAAGGACCAAACTATGGCTACACCTTC
TRBV5-4	.	TRBJ2-2	.	CASSLAIGLTTGELFF	TGTGCCAGCAGCTTGGCCATAGGGTTGACAACCGGGGAGCTGTTTTTT
TRBV30	.	TRBJ1-1	.	CAWSVLGRAAFF	TGTGCCTGGAGTGTACTAGGAAGGGCGGCTTTCTTT
TRBV5-1	.	TRBJ2-1	.	CASSLDGRYNEQFF	TGCGCCAGCAGCTTGGATGGCAGATACAATGAGCAGTTCTTC
TRBV7-7	.	TRBJ2-5	.	CASSLAEGGAQYF	TGTGCCAGCAGCTTAGCGGAAGGAGGGGCCCAGTACTTC
TRBV2	.	TRBJ1-2	.	CASRRDLLNYGYTF	TGTGCCAGCAGACGGGATTTACTTAACTATGGCTACACCTTC
TRBV29-1	.	TRBJ1-5	.	CSVGDGSQPQHF	TGCAGCGTTGGAGATGGGAGCCAGCCCCAGCATTTT
TRBV10-3	TRBD2	TRBJ2-1	.	CAISGTSNGEQFF	TGTGCCATCAGTGGGACTAGTAATGGTGAGCAGTTCTTC
TRBV5-1	TRBD2	TRBJ2-1	.	CASSPASGRIRGIHNEQFF	TGCGCCAGCAGCCCGGCTAGCGGGAGGATCCGGGGCATTCACAATGAGCAGTTCTTC
TRBV6-9	.	TRBJ1-5	.	CASSKGAFLETFNQPQHF	TGTGCCAGCAGTAAAGGAGCATTCCTTGAAACCTTCAATCAGCCCCAGCATTTT
TRBV5-4	.	TRBJ2-7	.	CASSLLGGSYEQYF	TGTGCCAGCAGCTTACTAGGGGGCTCCTACGAGCAGTACTTC
TRBV28	.	TRBJ1-2	.	CASTLPRGYGYTF	TGTGCCAGCACCCTCCCGAGGGGCTATGGCTACACCTTC
TRBV5-1	TRBD2	TRBJ2-7	.	CASSPGREGLGEQYF	TGCGCCAGCAGCCCGGGGCGGGAGGGCCTTGGCGAGCAGTACTTC
TRBV7-8	TRBD1	TRBJ1-1	.	CASSLGQGTTEAFF	TGTGCCAGCAGCTTAGGACAGGGAACCACTGAAGCTTTCTTT